The rows below give T cell receptor beta chains drawn from one sample of a study of cytomegalovirus exposure and HLA in healthy donors. The data were produced by immunoSEQ multiplex PCR, yet TCRdb's version contains in-frame clones alone and is incomplete. The sample has 95,000 to 100,000 clones; approximately 79% are singletons. The sequenced sample was PBMCs. All receptors derive from a woman aged 55-69 years in good health and CMV-seropositive. Both conserved end residues are part of each CDR3.

cdr3_length	v_call	j_call	cdr3_aa
15	TRBV4-1	TRBJ2-7	CASSYGTGNTYEQYF
12	TRBV19	TRBJ2-7	CASMQGAGEQYF
15	TRBV5-5	TRBJ1-2	CASSLSTGGPYGYTF
13	TRBV15	TRBJ2-1	CATSRDQFYEQFF
14	TRBV5-4	TRBJ2-1	CASSLSPLYNEQFF
17	TRBV30	TRBJ2-1	CAWSSGRLAGPYNEQFF
17	TRBV19	TRBJ2-6	CASTVSGFNSGANVLTF
10	TRBV25-1	TRBJ2-7	CASRDSEQYF
12	TRBV18	TRBJ2-5	CASSPRDRQGDF
11	TRBV6-6	TRBJ2-7	CASSLRAEQYF
13	TRBV6-6	TRBJ1-2	CASSPTGEYGYTF
13	TRBV7-9	TRBJ1-6	CASGGDGNSPLHF
11	TRBV21-1	TRBJ2-7	CAGQGGYEQYF
15	TRBV28	TRBJ2-2	CASSSGQINTGELFF
13	TRBV7-3	TRBJ2-7	CASSYHRDDEQYF
20	TRBV12-5	TRBJ1-3	CASGLVMRTDGRSSGNTIYF
17	TRBV11-1	TRBJ2-1	CASSLDDSASGRREQFF
12	TRBV14	TRBJ1-1	CASSQGGRAAFF
15	TRBV4-2	TRBJ2-7	CASSQDTSGSYEQYF
17	TRBV7-9	TRBJ2-3	CASSPRTSGRGADTQYF
14	TRBV5-4	TRBJ2-7	CASRLSGTPYEQYF
13	TRBV30	TRBJ1-2	CAWSSQGIDGYTF
16	TRBV9	TRBJ2-2	CASSAAGTGGPGELFF
15	TRBV19	TRBJ1-1	CASSLGTLGGTEAFF
16	TRBV11-2	TRBJ2-7	CASRYTGAEGGYEQYF
18	TRBV5-1	TRBJ1-1	CASSAHRDRGRMNTEAFF
15	TRBV5-1	TRBJ2-1	CASSLLGDLGNEQFF
14	TRBV30	TRBJ1-1	CAWSSQGRNTEAFF
12	TRBV5-6	TRBJ2-2	CASRQNTGELFF
13	TRBV19	TRBJ2-2	CASGRGNTGELFF
17	TRBV28	TRBJ2-3	CASSLQGLARSTDTQYF
13	TRBV29-1	TRBJ2-5	CSVGQGNGETQYF
16	TRBV15	TRBJ1-3	CATSRDLTGSGNTIYF
14	TRBV2	TRBJ2-3	CASSRAGKVDTQYF